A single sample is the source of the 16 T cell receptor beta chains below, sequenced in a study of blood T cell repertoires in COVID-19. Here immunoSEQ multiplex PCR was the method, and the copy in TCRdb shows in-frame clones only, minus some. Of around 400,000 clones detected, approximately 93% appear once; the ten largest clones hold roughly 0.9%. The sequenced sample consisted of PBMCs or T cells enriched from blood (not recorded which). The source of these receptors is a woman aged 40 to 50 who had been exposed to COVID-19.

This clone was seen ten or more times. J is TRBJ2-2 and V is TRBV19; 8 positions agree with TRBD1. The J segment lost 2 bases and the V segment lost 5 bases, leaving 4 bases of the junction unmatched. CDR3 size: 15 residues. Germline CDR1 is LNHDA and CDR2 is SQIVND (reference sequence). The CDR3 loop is CASSVGQGNTGELFF. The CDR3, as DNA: TGTGCCAGTAGTGTTGGACAGGGCAACACCGGGGAGCTGTTTTTT.

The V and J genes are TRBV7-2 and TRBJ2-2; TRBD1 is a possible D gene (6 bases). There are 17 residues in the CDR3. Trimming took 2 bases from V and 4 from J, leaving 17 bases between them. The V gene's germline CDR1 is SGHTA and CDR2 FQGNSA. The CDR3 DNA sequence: TGTGCCAGCAGCTTACGCGGACAGCCGGGGAGCACCGGGGAGCTGTTTTTT. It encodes CASSLRGQPGSTGELFF.

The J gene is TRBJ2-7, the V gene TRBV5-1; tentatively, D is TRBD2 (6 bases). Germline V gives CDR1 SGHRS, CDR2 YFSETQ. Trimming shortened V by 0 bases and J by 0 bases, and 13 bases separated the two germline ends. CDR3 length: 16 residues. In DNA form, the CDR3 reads TGCGCCAGCAGCTTGGAAGGCGGGGCGAGCTCCTACGAGCAGTACTTC. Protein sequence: CASSLEGGASSYEQYF.

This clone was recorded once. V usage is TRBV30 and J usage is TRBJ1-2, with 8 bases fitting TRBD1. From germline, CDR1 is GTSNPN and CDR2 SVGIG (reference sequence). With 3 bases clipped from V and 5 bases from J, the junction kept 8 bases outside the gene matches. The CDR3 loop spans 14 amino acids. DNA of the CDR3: TGTGCCTGGAGCAGCCAGGGGGCTAGGTATGGCTACACCTTC. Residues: CAWSSQGARYGYTF.

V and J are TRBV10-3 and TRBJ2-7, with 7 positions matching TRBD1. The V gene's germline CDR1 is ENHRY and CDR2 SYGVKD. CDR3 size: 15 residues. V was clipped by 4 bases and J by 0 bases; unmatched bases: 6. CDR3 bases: TGTGCCATCAGTGCCGGGGACAGAAGCTCCTACGAGCAGTACTTC. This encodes CAISAGDRSSYEQYF.

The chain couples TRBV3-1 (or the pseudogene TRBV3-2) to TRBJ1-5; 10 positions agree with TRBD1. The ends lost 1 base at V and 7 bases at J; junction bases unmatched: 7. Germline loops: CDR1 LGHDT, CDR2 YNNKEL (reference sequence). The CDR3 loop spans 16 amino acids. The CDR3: CASSQGQGAGKQPQHF. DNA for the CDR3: TGTGCCAGCAGCCAAGGACAGGGGGCAGGAAAGCAGCCCCAGCATTTT.

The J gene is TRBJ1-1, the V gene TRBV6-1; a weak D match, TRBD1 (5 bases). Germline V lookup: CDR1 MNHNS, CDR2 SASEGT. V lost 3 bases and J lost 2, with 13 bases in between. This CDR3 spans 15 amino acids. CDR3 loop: CASSDLGRPNTEAFF. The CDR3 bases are TGTGCCAGCAGTGATTTGGGGCGACCAAACACTGAAGCTTTCTTT.

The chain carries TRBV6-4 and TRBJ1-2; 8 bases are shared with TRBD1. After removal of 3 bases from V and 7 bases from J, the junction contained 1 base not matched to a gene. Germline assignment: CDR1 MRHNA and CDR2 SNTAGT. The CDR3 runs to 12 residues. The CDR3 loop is CASSDGTGGYTF. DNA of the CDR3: TGTGCCAGCAGTGATGGGACAGGTGGCTACACCTTC.

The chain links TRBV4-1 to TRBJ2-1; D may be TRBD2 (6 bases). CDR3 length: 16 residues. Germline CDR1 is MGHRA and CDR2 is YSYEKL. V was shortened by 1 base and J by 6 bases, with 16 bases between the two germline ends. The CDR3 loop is CASSQAGGFNFNEQFF. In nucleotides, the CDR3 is TGCGCCAGCAGCCAAGCCGGGGGTTTCAACTTCAATGAGCAGTTCTTC.

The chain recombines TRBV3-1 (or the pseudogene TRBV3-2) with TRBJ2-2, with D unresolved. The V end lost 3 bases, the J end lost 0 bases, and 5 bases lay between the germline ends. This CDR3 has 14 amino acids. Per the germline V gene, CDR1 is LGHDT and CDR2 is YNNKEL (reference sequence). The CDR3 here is CASSHNPNTGELFF. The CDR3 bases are TGTGCCAGCAGCCATAATCCGAACACCGGGGAGCTGTTTTTT.

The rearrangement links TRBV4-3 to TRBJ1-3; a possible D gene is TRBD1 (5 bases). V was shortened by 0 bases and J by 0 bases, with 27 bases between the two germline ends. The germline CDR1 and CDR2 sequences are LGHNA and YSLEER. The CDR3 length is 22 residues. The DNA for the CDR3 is TGCGCCAGCAGCCAAGATCGGGTCCCCCAGGGCGGCACATCCCTCTCTGGAAACACCATATATTTT. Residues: CASSQDRVPQGGTSLSGNTIYF.

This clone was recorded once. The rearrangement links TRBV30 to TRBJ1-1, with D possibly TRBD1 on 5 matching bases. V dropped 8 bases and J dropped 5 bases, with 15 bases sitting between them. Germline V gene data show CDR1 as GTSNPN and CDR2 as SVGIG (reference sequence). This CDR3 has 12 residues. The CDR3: CALERGSTEAFF. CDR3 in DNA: TGTGCCCTGGAGCGGGGGAGTACTGAAGCTTTCTTT.

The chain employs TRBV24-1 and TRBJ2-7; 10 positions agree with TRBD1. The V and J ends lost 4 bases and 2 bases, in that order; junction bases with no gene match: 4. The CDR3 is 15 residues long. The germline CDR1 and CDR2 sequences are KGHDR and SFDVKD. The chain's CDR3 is CATSDPGQGTYEQYF. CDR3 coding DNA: TGTGCCACCAGTGACCCGGGACAGGGGACCTACGAGCAGTACTTC.

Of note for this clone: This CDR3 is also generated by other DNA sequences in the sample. CDR3 nucleotide sequence: TGTGCCAGCTCACCGACAGGTTATGGCTACACCTTC. Protein product: CASSPTGYGYTF. The V call is TRBV18, the J call TRBJ1-2, with a tentative D call TRBD1 (6 bases). There are 12 residues in the CDR3. V lost 3 bases, J lost 5 bases, and 7 bases lay in between. The germline CDR1 and CDR2 sequences are KGHSH and LQKENI.

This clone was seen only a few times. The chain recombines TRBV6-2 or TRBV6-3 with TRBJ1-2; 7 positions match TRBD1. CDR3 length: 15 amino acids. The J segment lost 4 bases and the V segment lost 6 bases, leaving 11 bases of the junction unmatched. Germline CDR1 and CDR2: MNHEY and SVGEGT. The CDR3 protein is CASSQPETGLYGYTF. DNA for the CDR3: TGTGCCAGCAGCCAACCTGAGACAGGGCTCTATGGCTACACCTTC.

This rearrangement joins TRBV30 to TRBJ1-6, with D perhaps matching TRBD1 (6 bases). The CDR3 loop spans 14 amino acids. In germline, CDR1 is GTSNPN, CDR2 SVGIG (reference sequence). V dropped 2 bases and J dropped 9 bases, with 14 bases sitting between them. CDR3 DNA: TGTGCCTGGAGTAGACAGGTTCGAAGTTCACCCCTCCACTTT. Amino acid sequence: CAWSRQVRSSPLHF.